The 27 T cell receptor beta chains presented below share a single source sample, sequenced in a study of CD8+ T cells in alopecia areata. TCR sequencing used cDNA made by reverse transcription of extracted RNA. Only in-frame clones appear in the TCRdb table, and some are missing; sequencing was by immunoSEQ multiplex PCR. Of 65,000 to 75,000 clones listed, around 49% are singletons. The material sequenced was CD8+ T cells sorted from blood, taken at week 0. The receptors come from a human donor with alopecia areata.

This clone was observed once. The J gene is TRBJ1-1, the V gene TRBV27; 9 nucleotides agree with TRBD1. Germline-derived CDR1 and CDR2 are MNHEY and SMNVEV (reference sequence). This CDR3 comprises 13 residues. J gave up 5 bases and V 5 bases, and 3 bases lay outside the gene matches. CDR3 DNA sequence: TGTGCCAGCAGTGAGACAGGGGGGACTGAAGCTTTCTTT. This gives the protein CASSETGGTEAFF.

The rearrangement joins TRBV9 to TRBJ2-2; 13 bases line up with TRBD2. Germline lookup yields CDR1 SGDLS and CDR2 YYNGEE. J gave up 6 bases and V 0 bases, and 14 bases lay outside the gene matches. This CDR3 spans 20 amino acids. Here the CDR3 DNA reads TGTGCCAGCAGCGTAGCTGGAGAACTAGCGGGAGGGATTTTTTCCGGGGAGCTGTTTTTT. Translating it yields CASSVAGELAGGIFSGELFF.

The rearrangement joins TRBV5-6 to TRBJ2-3, with D possibly being TRBD1 (5 bases). The ends were cut back, 4 bases at V and 4 bases at J, with 7 bases in the middle. The CDR3 runs 12 residues. The V gene's germline CDR1 is SGHDT and CDR2 YYEEEE. The DNA for the CDR3 is TGTGCCAGCAGCATGACAGCAGATACGCAGTATTTT. It encodes CASSMTADTQYF. Full variable domain (rest looked up from reference TRBV5-6 and TRBJ2-3): DAGVTQSPTHLIKTRGQQVTLRCSPKSGHDTVSWYQQALGQGPQFIFQYYEEEERQRGNFPDRFSGHQFPNYSSELNVNALLLGDSALYLCASSMTADTQYFGPGTRLTVL.

The chain has TRBV7-9 and TRBJ2-1, with a weak D call TRBD2 (6 bases). Looked up from germline, CDR1 is SEHNR and CDR2 is FQNEAQ (reference sequence). Trimming shortened V by 0 bases and J by 7 bases, and 16 bases separated the two germline ends. The CDR3 runs to 16 residues. CDR3 in amino acids: CASSLARVVGSNEQFF. Written as DNA, the CDR3 is TGTGCCAGCAGCTTAGCAAGAGTGGTCGGGAGTAATGAGCAGTTCTTC.

V and J are TRBV29-1 and TRBJ2-1, with 7 bases identical to TRBD2. From germline, CDR1 is SQVTM and CDR2 ANQGSEA. CDR3 length equals 17 residues. With V trimmed by 2 bases and J by 3 bases, 13 bases remained unmatched. CDR3 amino acids: CSVESPGLAGVYNEQFF. Written as DNA, the CDR3 is TGCAGCGTTGAATCTCCTGGTCTGGCGGGAGTCTACAATGAGCAGTTCTTC.

The chain links TRBV5-4 to TRBJ2-1; D is unclear. Germline V lookup: CDR1 SGHNT, CDR2 YYREEE (reference sequence). The CDR3 extends over 14 amino acids. Trimming left V 4 bases short and J 9 bases short, with 17 bases between. The CDR3 region has the DNA TGTGCCAGCAGCCCTCGAGAGTCCAGGATTGAGCAGTTCTTC. It codes for CASSPRESRIEQFF.

The chain recombines TRBV29-1 with TRBJ1-1; the D is unclear. CDR3 length equals 10 residues. V shed 6 bases and J shed 1 base, with 3 bases lying between them. In germline, CDR1 is SQVTM, CDR2 ANQGSEA. The CDR3 bases are TGCAGCGTAGGGAACACTGAAGCTTTCTTT. Translated, it gives CSVGNTEAFF.

This CDR3 is CASSVGGSYEQYF. CDR3 DNA sequence: TGTGCCAGCAGCGTAGGAGGCTCCTACGAGCAGTACTTC. This chain uses TRBV9 with TRBJ2-5; D remains unclear. The J call may be in error: the DNA end matches TRBJ2-7 better. From germline, CDR1 is SGDLS and CDR2 YYNGEE. The CDR3 is 13 amino acids.

CDR3 sequence (DNA): TGTGCCTGGAGCTCCCCGCGAACTGAAGCTTTCTTT. Amino acids: CAWSSPRTEAFF. The chain uses TRBV30 and TRBJ1-1; D gene uncertain. CDR1 and CDR2 from the germline V gene are GTSNPN and SVGIG (reference sequence). Trimming pared 3 bases from V and 5 bases from J, leaving 10 bases between. This CDR3 spans 12 amino acids.

This clone was recorded once. The V and J genes are TRBV4-1 and TRBJ1-1; D is unresolved. V lost 4 bases and J 3 bases, leaving 9 bases between the germline ends. The CDR3 covers 13 residues. CDR1 and CDR2 from the germline V gene are MGHRA and YSYEKL. The CDR3 is CASSLPGDTEAFF. In nucleotides, the CDR3 is TGCGCCAGCAGCCTTCCGGGCGACACTGAAGCTTTCTTT.

V usage is TRBV23-1 and J usage is TRBJ2-1; D may be TRBD2 (6 bases). TRBV23-1 is treated as an ORF (open reading frame) with a function not yet certain. The ends were cut back, 11 bases at V and 2 bases at J, with 25 bases in the middle. This CDR3 is 17 amino acids long. This chain's CDR3 is CARSFSGLRLPYNEQFF. The CDR3 DNA is TGCGCCCGGAGTTTCAGCGGGTTACGGCTTCCCTACAATGAGCAGTTCTTC.

V and J are TRBV5-4 and TRBJ2-5; 7 nucleotides align to TRBD2. The CDR3 runs to 14 residues. Germline CDR1 is SGHNT and CDR2 is YYREEE (reference sequence). The J segment lost 1 base and the V segment lost 2 bases, leaving 2 bases of the junction unmatched. The CDR3 protein is CASSFLAGQETQYF. The CDR3 nucleotides read TGTGCCAGCAGCTTCTTAGCGGGCCAAGAGACCCAGTACTTC.

The rearrangement joins TRBV29-1 to TRBJ1-4, with D unclear. The CDR3 length is 16 residues. Germline assignment: CDR1 SQVTM and CDR2 ANQGSEA. The germline V and J ends were trimmed by 7 bases and 4 bases, with 22 bases remaining between them. CDR3 coding DNA: TGCAGCGCTTACGACCCTTTGGGCAGCAGTAATGAAAAACTGTTTTTT. It encodes CSAYDPLGSSNEKLFF.

J is TRBJ2-4 and V is TRBV5-1; D may correspond to TRBD1 or TRBD2 (5 bases each). The CDR3 is 16 amino acids. Trimming removed 3 bases at V and 2 bases at J, with 15 bases between. Germline values: CDR1 SGHRS, CDR2 YFSETQ. This CDR3 is CASSSLGVRSKNIQYF. CDR3 DNA sequence: TGCGCCAGCAGCTCGTTGGGGGTCCGATCCAAAAACATTCAGTACTTC.

The V and J genes are TRBV7-2 and TRBJ2-1; D unresolved. Trimming left V 3 bases short and J 1 base short, with 7 bases between. This CDR3 is 14 amino acids long. Germline-derived CDR1 and CDR2 are SGHTA and FQGNSA. The CDR3 coding sequence is TGTGCCAGCAGCTTCGCCCAGTCCTACAATGAGCAGTTCTTC. This gives the protein CASSFAQSYNEQFF.

V gene TRBV27 combines with J gene TRBJ2-1, with D possibly TRBD2 on 5 matching bases. This CDR3 comprises 16 residues. Germline V gene data show CDR1 as MNHEY and CDR2 as SMNVEV (reference sequence). The germline V and J ends were trimmed by 6 bases and 4 bases, with 19 bases remaining between them. The chain's CDR3 is CASSPGPRRVYNEQFF. The CDR3 DNA reads as TGTGCCAGCAGCCCCGGGCCCCGGCGGGTTTACAATGAGCAGTTCTTC.

This clone was detected only a few times. The chain joins TRBV30 to TRBJ2-1; the match to TRBD2 covers 9 bases. Per the germline V gene, CDR1 is GTSNPN and CDR2 is SVGIG (reference sequence). V was clipped by 2 bases and J by 8 bases; unmatched bases: 7. The CDR3 totals 14 residues. CDR3: CAWSYGTSSDEQFF. The CDR3 coding sequence is TGTGCCTGGAGTTACGGGACTAGCTCGGATGAGCAGTTCTTC.

This clone has just a few counts. This sequence joins TRBV29-1 and TRBJ2-1; 9 bases line up with TRBD1. J gave up 6 bases and V 4 bases, and 13 bases lay outside the gene matches. The CDR3 consists of 16 residues. Germline V CDR1 and CDR2: SQVTM, ANQGSEA. The CDR3: CSVGLRGQGAANEQFF. As DNA, the CDR3 is TGCAGCGTTGGTTTGAGGGGACAGGGCGCGGCCAATGAGCAGTTCTTC.

This clone turned up a few times. The rearrangement uses TRBV29-1 and TRBJ2-2; D unresolved. This CDR3 region has 13 residues. V was pared by 6 bases and J by 4 bases, with 12 bases between. CDR1 is SQVTM, CDR2 ANQGSEA, per germline. This CDR3 reads CSVVGGATGELFF. Here the CDR3 DNA reads TGCAGCGTCGTCGGTGGAGCCACCGGGGAGCTGTTTTTT.

In this sample, this clone turned up many times. This chain connects TRBV19 to TRBJ2-2; the D is unclear. The CDR3 runs to 11 residues. Germline values: CDR1 LNHDA, CDR2 SQIVND (reference sequence). V was pared by 10 bases and J by 6 bases, with 9 bases between. In nucleotides, the CDR3 is TGTGCCACCCCCTCCCCCGGGGAGCTGTTTTTT. Its protein is CATPSPGELFF.

This clone has only one observation. The rearrangement joins TRBV29-1 to TRBJ1-4, with a possible D match to TRBD1 (6 bases). CDR3 size: 13 residues. The germline V gene has CDR1 SQVTM and CDR2 ANQGSEA. The V end was cut by 7 bases, the J end by 7 bases, with 16 bases between. For the CDR3, the DNA is TGCAGCGCCCTACAGGGAGGTGGTGAAAAACTGTTTTTT. Translated, it gives CSALQGGGEKLFF.

By share, this clone counts as medium-sized. The V and J genes are TRBV7-2 and TRBJ2-7; D perhaps matches TRBD1 (6 bases). V lost 5 bases and J lost 2, with 13 bases in between. Germline-derived CDR1 and CDR2 are SGHTA and FQGNSA. The CDR3 loop spans 14 amino acids. CDR3 residues: CASSPSTGPYEQYF. The CDR3 coding sequence is TGTGCCAGCAGCCCGTCGACAGGACCCTACGAGCAGTACTTC. Drawing the rest from reference TRBV7-2 and TRBJ2-7, the complete variable domain is GAGVSQSPSNKVTEKGKDVELRCDPISGHTALYWYRQSLGQGLEFLIYFQGNSAPDKSGLPSDRFSAERTGGSVSTLTIQRTQQEDSAVYLCASSPSTGPYEQYFGPGTRLTVT.

The DNA of the CDR3 is TGTGCCAGCAGCGCTCAAGAGACCCAGTACTTC. The encoded protein is CASSAQETQYF. This rearrangement joins TRBV9 to TRBJ2-5, with D uncertain. The germline CDR1 and CDR2 sequences are SGDLS and YYNGEE. V shed 3 bases and J shed 2 bases, with 2 bases lying between them. The CDR3 sequence is 11 residues long.

This clone turned up a few times. This sequence is one base from a far larger clone and is likely a read error. The CDR3 DNA sequence: TGCGCCAGCAGCTATGCGCCGCCCGGGATGAATGAAGAGACCCAGTACTTC. This gives the protein CASSYAPPGMNEETQYF. The gene calls are TRBV5-1 and TRBJ2-5; D perhaps matches TRBD2 (5 bases). V lost 3 bases to trimming and J lost 3 bases, with 21 bases between them. The CDR3 consists of 17 residues. Germline V lookup: CDR1 SGHRS, CDR2 YFSETQ.

This clone occurred a few times. The genes are TRBV7-3 and TRBJ2-1; D gene ambiguous. V was trimmed by 3 bases and J by 2 bases, leaving 11 bases between them. This CDR3 spans 15 amino acids. CDR1 and CDR2 (germline): SGHTA, FQGTGA. The CDR3 DNA is TGTGCCAGCAGCTTGTTCAGTGGCCCCTACAATGAGCAGTTCTTC. It is translated as CASSLFSGPYNEQFF. Complete variable domain (other parts from reference TRBV7-3 and TRBJ2-1): GAGVSQTPSNKVTEKGKYVELRCDPISGHTALYWYRQSLGQGPEFLIYFQGTGAADDSGLPNDRFFAVRPEGSVSTLKIQRTERGDSAVYLCASSLFSGPYNEQFFGPGTRLTVL.

This rearrangement joins TRBV10-2 to TRBJ2-3; D ambiguous. CDR3 length equals 12 residues. In germline, CDR1 is WSHSY, CDR2 SAAADI. Trimming took 6 bases from V and 5 from J, leaving 9 bases between them. In DNA form, the CDR3 reads TGCGCCAGCAGGCCCGAGCAAGATACGCAGTATTTT. Translation gives CASRPEQDTQYF.

This clone came up a few times. The chain uses TRBV28 and TRBJ2-5, with D unclear. The CDR3 extends over 14 amino acids. Germline V gene lookup returns CDR1 MDHEN and CDR2 SYDVKM. V lost 1 base and J lost 2, with 8 bases in between. The chain's CDR3 is CASSLLQSQETQYF. DNA for the CDR3: TGTGCCAGCAGTTTATTGCAGAGTCAAGAGACCCAGTACTTC.